The 21 T cell receptor beta chains listed next were all sequenced from one sample in a study of CD8 T cells in ankylosing spondylitis. TCRdb processed the 5' RACE reads anew with MiXCR; each CDR3 protein has one entry. In the table there are some 250,000 distinct CDR3 sequences, about 11% of which are singletons. Sequences were obtained from blood, either unsorted or a sorted T cell fraction (not recorded which). Receptor source: a male donor with ankylosing spondylitis or in good health (not recorded which).

This clonotype was recorded at least ten times. Here the CDR3 DNA reads TGTGCCAGCAGTTTTGACAACGGGGCGATGACAGATACGCAGTATTTT. This codes for CASSFDNGAMTDTQYF. J is TRBJ2-3 and V is TRBV12-3 or TRBV12-4; either TRBD1 or TRBD2 may fit D (5 bases each). The CDR3 spans 16 residues. With 3 bases removed from V and 3 bases from J, the gap between germline ends came to 16 bases.

This clonotype was found many times. This chain connects TRBV7-8 to TRBJ2-7, with D perhaps matching TRBD2 (5 bases). The CDR3 spans 16 residues. Germline CDR1 and CDR2: SGHVS and FQNEAQ. V shed 1 base and J shed 2 bases, with 15 bases lying between them. CDR3 in amino acids: CASSLGTGSFPYEQYF. CDR3 sequence (DNA): TGTGCCAGCAGCTTAGGTACGGGGAGTTTCCCCTACGAGCAGTACTTC.

The V call is TRBV9, the J call TRBJ2-6; 8 bases are a match to TRBD1. CDR1 is SGDLS, CDR2 YYNGEE, per germline. V lost 4 bases, J lost 0 bases, and 12 bases stayed unmatched. The CDR3 is 19 residues long. The CDR3 DNA follows: TGTGCCAGCAGCACACAGGCCGGGACAGGCTTCTCTGGGGCCAACGTCCTGACTTTC. Translating gives CASSTQAGTGFSGANVLTF. The full variable domain, in which reference TRBV9 and TRBJ2-6 provide the parts outside the CDR3, is DSGVTQTPKHLITATGQRVTLRCSPRSGDLSVYWYQQSLDQGLQFLIQYYNGEERAKGNILERFSAQQFPDLHSELNLSSLELGDSALYFCASSTQAGTGFSGANVLTFGAGSRLTVL.

This clonotype has a count of ten or more. This chain connects TRBV11-2 to TRBJ1-2; 9 bases align to TRBD1. The CDR3 spans 14 residues. Germline lookup yields CDR1 SGHAT and CDR2 FQNNGV. V gave up 5 bases and J gave up 7 bases; unmatched junction bases: 8. CDR3: CASSNLTGGTGYTF. The CDR3 nucleotides are TGTGCCAGCAGCAACCTCACAGGGGGCACTGGCTACACCTTC.

There are many counts of this clonotype. The rearrangement links TRBV20-1 to TRBJ2-5; 7 bases are a match to TRBD2. Germline values: CDR1 DFQATT, CDR2 SNEGSKA (reference sequence). There are 14 residues in the CDR3. The V gene end was trimmed by 0 bases and the J gene end by 4 bases; junction bases not matched to a gene: 5. The CDR3 DNA reads as TGCAGTGCTAGAGATTACAGCGGGGTAGAGACCCAGTACTTC. Translated, it gives CSARDYSGVETQYF.

The sample holds a few counts of this clonotype. The junction differs from germline at one of its ends, possibly a read error. The V gene is TRBV20-1, the J gene TRBJ2-5, with D possibly being TRBD2 (5 bases). CDR3 size: 17 residues. Germline V gene lookup returns CDR1 DFQATT and CDR2 SNEGSKA (reference sequence). CDR3 sequence (DNA): TGCTGTGCTAGAGATCTACGGGGAGAGAAGGGAACAGAGACCCAGTACTTC. It codes for CCARDLRGEKGTETQYF.

This clonotype was seen at least ten times. The gene calls are TRBV3-1 and TRBJ2-1; D unclear. V lost 4 bases and J 6 bases, leaving 13 bases between the germline ends. CDR1 is LGHDT and CDR2 is YNNKEL in the germline V gene (reference sequence). This CDR3 is built from 14 residues. CDR3 residues: CASSLQTFANEQFF. In nucleotides, the CDR3 is TGTGCCAGCAGCCTACAGACGTTTGCCAATGAGCAGTTCTTC.

A few counts support this clonotype. V gene TRBV7-3 combines with J gene TRBJ2-1, with TRBD1 identical over 9 bases. The CDR3 extends over 15 amino acids. The germline gives CDR1 SGHTA, CDR2 FQGTGA. With 6 bases clipped from V and 6 bases from J, the junction kept 9 bases outside the gene matches. The CDR3, as DNA: TGTGCCAGCAGTACCGGGACAGGGATCGGCAATGAGCAGTTCTTC. Translation gives CASSTGTGIGNEQFF. The full variable domain, with the rest looked up from reference TRBV7-3 and TRBJ2-1, is GAGVSQTPSNKVTEKGKYVELRCDPISGHTALYWYRQSLGQGPEFLIYFQGTGAADDSGLPNDRFFAVRPEGSVSTLKIQRTERGDSAVYLCASSTGTGIGNEQFFGPGTRLTVL.

The chain is built from TRBV6-5 and TRBJ1-1; 7 nucleotides agree with TRBD1. The V and J ends lost 2 bases and 8 bases, in that order; junction bases with no gene match: 5. The V gene's germline CDR1 is MNHEY and CDR2 SVGAGI. This CDR3 spans 13 amino acids. CDR3 DNA sequence: TGTGCCAGCAGTTACCCAGGGGGTGTAGAAGCTTTCTTT. Protein sequence: CASSYPGGVEAFF.

The table lists this clonotype with many counts. The chain recombines TRBV20-1 with TRBJ1-5; a possible D gene is TRBD1 (6 bases). CDR3 length: 14 residues. Trimming cost V 6 bases and J 6 bases, with 18 bases left between them. Germline V CDR1 and CDR2: DFQATT, SNEGSKA (reference sequence). CDR3 in amino acids: CSANRGGNSQPQHF. The CDR3 DNA reads as TGCAGTGCAAATAGGGGGGGGAATAGTCAGCCCCAGCATTTT.

This clonotype was found many times. The gene calls are TRBV6-1 and TRBJ1-5; D not certain. The CDR3 contains 15 residues. Germline CDR1 reads MNHNS; CDR2 reads SASEGT. The V end lost 4 bases, the J end lost 2 bases, and 12 bases lay between the germline ends. CDR3 loop: CASSVMFVGNQPQHF. In DNA, the CDR3 is TGTGCCAGCAGTGTAATGTTCGTCGGCAATCAGCCCCAGCATTTT.

This clonotype appeared many times. V and J are TRBV12-3 or TRBV12-4 and TRBJ2-3, with 10 positions matching TRBD2. The CDR3 covers 15 residues. With 3 bases clipped from V and 7 bases from J, the junction kept 7 bases outside the gene matches. The CDR3 loop reads CASSLDSGGPNTQYF. The CDR3 bases are TGTGCCAGCAGTTTGGATAGCGGGGGGCCAAATACGCAGTATTTT.

At least ten counts were recorded for this clonotype. V usage is TRBV3-1 and J usage is TRBJ2-7; D is unresolved. The V end was cut by 4 bases, the J end by 6 bases, with 10 bases between. This CDR3 comprises 12 residues. Looked up from germline, CDR1 is LGHDT and CDR2 is YNNKEL (reference sequence). The CDR3 nucleotides are TGTGCCAGCAGCCCGACCTGGGGCGAGCAGTACTTC. The encoded protein is CASSPTWGEQYF.

This clonotype has a handful of counts. This rearrangement joins TRBV30 to TRBJ2-5; tentatively, D is TRBD1 or TRBD2 (5 bases each). V dropped 0 bases and J dropped 5 bases, with 16 bases sitting between them. The CDR3 extends over 15 amino acids. CDR1 is GTSNPN and CDR2 is SVGIG in the germline V gene (reference sequence). CDR3 in amino acids: CAWSVGGQGRETQYF. CDR3 sequence (DNA): TGTGCCTGGAGTGTAGGAGGCCAGGGAAGGGAGACCCAGTACTTC.

The rearrangement uses TRBV7-9 and TRBJ1-2, with TRBD1 matching 8 bases. Germline V gene lookup returns CDR1 SEHNR and CDR2 FQNEAQ (reference sequence). Germline trimming cut 7 bases from V and 6 bases from J; bases unmatched to any gene: 7. CDR3 length equals 13 residues. Here the CDR3 reads CASMPDREDGYTF. DNA of the CDR3: TGTGCCAGCATGCCGGACAGGGAGGATGGCTACACCTTC.

A single count supports this clonotype. A much larger clone lies one base from this, so it may be a read error. The V and J genes are TRBV5-1 and TRBJ1-3; TRBD1 matches at 7 bases. CDR1 is SGHRS, CDR2 YFSETQ, per germline. The trim removed 4 bases at V and 2 bases at J, leaving 6 bases unmatched. The CDR3 has 15 amino acids. The CDR3 protein is CASSMGQSPGNTIYF. Written as DNA, the CDR3 is TGCGCCAGCAGCATGGGACAGAGCCCTGGAAACACCATATATTTT.

There are a few counts of this clonotype. J is TRBJ1-5 and V is TRBV29-1; TRBD1 agrees at 10 bases. The CDR3 runs to 13 residues. In germline, CDR1 is SQVTM, CDR2 ANQGSEA. With V trimmed by 4 bases and J by 5 bases, 2 bases remained unmatched. CDR3 in DNA: TGCAGCGTTGCGGACAGGGGGTATCAGCCCCAGCATTTT. As protein: CSVADRGYQPQHF.

This clonotype was detected many times. The rearrangement uses TRBV11-2 and TRBJ2-7, with D tentatively TRBD2 (5 bases). Looked up from germline, CDR1 is SGHAT and CDR2 is FQNNGV. V was cut by 1 base and J by 11 bases, with 12 bases left in between. The CDR3 spans 12 residues. The CDR3 reads CASSLGPPSKYF. The CDR3 DNA reads TGTGCCAGCAGCTTAGGACCCCCTAGCAAGTACTTC.

There are many counts of this clonotype. The CDR3 reads CSAGTDNYGYTF. The CDR3 DNA is TGCAGTGCTGGTACCGATAACTATGGCTACACCTTC. V gene TRBV20-1 combines with J gene TRBJ1-2, with D uncertain. The ends were cut back, 5 bases at V and 1 base at J, with 8 bases in the middle. Germline V CDR1 and CDR2: DFQATT, SNEGSKA (reference sequence). There are 12 residues in the CDR3.

This chain connects TRBV28 to TRBJ1-2; TRBD1 matches at 7 bases. The CDR3 runs to 17 residues. V was pared by 3 bases and J by 5 bases, with 15 bases of the junction left unmatched. Germline loops: CDR1 MDHEN, CDR2 SYDVKM. CDR3 in DNA: TGTGCCAGCAGTTTTTGGACAGGAGATGAGATATCTTATGGCTACACCTTC. Translating gives CASSFWTGDEISYGYTF.

This clonotype was counted at least ten times. The V gene is TRBV10-3, the J gene TRBJ2-7; 10 bases are a match to TRBD2. This CDR3 spans 14 amino acids. Germline CDR1 and CDR2: ENHRY and SYGVKD. The V gene end was trimmed by 6 bases and the J gene end by 7 bases; junction bases not matched to a gene: 9. CDR3 in amino acids: CAIRVLAGSGEQYF. CDR3 DNA sequence: TGTGCCATCAGAGTACTAGCGGGATCGGGAGAGCAGTACTTC.